This TCR beta chain was captured by sequencing in a study of Ad26.COV2.S vaccination and SARS-CoV-2 variants. In the study overall: Vaccine-arm donor from the placebo-controlled COV1001 Ad26.COV2.S trial.

Using immunoSEQ multiplex PCR, the repertoire was profiled, and TCRdb retains in-frame clones only, with some absent. Among around 300,000 clones listed, around 89% were seen once. Broader study findings: Possibly, TCR breadth and depth analyses underestimated total T cell responses.

On this clone: Its cognate antigen is unknown.

There are 16 residues in the CDR3. The germline gives CDR1 MGHRA, CDR2 YSYEKL. Trimming removed 1 base from V and 4 bases from J, with 16 bases in between. Treatment indicated: around 19 received Ad26.COV2.S at low or high dose, single or two shots; several received placebo; per-sample allocation not given. The study sampled participants on day 63 after the first vaccine or placebo injection. This rearrangement joins TRBV4-1 to TRBJ1-1, with a weak D call TRBD1 (6 bases). The material sequenced was peripheral blood, taken in a trial of Ad26.COV2.S vaccine versus placebo. This TCR was sampled from a person aged 18-65 years who received the Ad26.COV2.S COVID-19 vaccine or a placebo. The CDR3 sequence is CASSQGGRGRGTEAFF. DNA of the CDR3: TGCGCCAGCAGCCAAGGAGGCAGGGGAAGGGGCACTGAAGCTTTCTTT.